The entry below gives a single T cell receptor beta chain sequence along with its context. Antigen specificity is unknown. Germline CDR1 is MNHEY and CDR2 is SVGAGI. The length of the CDR3 is 17 residues. Trimming removed 2 bases from V and 5 bases from J, with 18 bases in between. The investigators amplified TCR beta CDR3 regions from RNA transcripts. TCR CDR3 underwent first-round RT-PCR with the HTBI primer set. TCRdb re-analysed the multiplex PCR reads in MiXCR, keeping a single row per CDR3 protein. The table shows about 96,000 distinct CDR3 sequences, with over 50% occurring only once. The sample comes from a study of T cells in Graves' hyperthyroidism and ophthalmopathy. Findings and limits, study-wide: Separation of ophthalmopathy from stable hyperthyroidism was achieved by a 13 V-J model.

Sequences were obtained from blood. The gene calls are TRBV6-5 and TRBJ2-2; TRBD1 is a possible D gene (6 bases). The clonotype was recovered from a woman aged 40 to 50 with Graves' hyperthyroidism. In DNA form, the CDR3 reads TGTGCCAGCAGTTACCTCTCGGGACAACCACAGACCGGGGAGCTGTTTTTT. Translating gives CASSYLSGQPQTGELFF.